The entry below gives a single T cell receptor (beta chain) sequence along with its context. What it binds is not known. Germline V gene data show CDR1 as SGDLS and CDR2 as YYNGEE. Trimming removed 0 bases from V and 1 base from J, with 10 bases in between. This CDR3 has 15 residues. PCR primers comprised 60 Vbeta and 13 Jbeta primers. This table comes from immunoSEQ multiplex PCR, and its TCRdb copy is limited to in-frame clones, with some not included. The sample yields more than 95,000 clones, about 80% seen once. The record originates from a study of cytomegalovirus exposure and HLA in healthy donors. Study overall: There were 350 to 400 genotyped donors. Of these, roughly 84% fell in the genetic ancestry cluster associated with self-reported Caucasian donors. Study findings and constraints: Later on, an analysis found that several of the most significant clusters appeared to be linked to common viral pathogens, which included parvovirus B19. It was in a later analysis that TCR association rates were seen to vary by HLA locus, highest for DRB1 and lowest for HLA-C.

The sample was PBMCs. The chain has TRBV9 and TRBJ2-5; the D is unclear. This clonotype originated in a man aged 35 to 55 in good health and CMV-seropositive. The chain's CDR3 is CASSVAGSGQETQYF. As DNA, the CDR3 is TGTGCCAGCAGCGTAGCTGGGTCGGGCCAAGAGACCCAGTACTTC.